Below are 15 T cell receptor beta chains sequenced from a single sample in a study of identical twins. One entry per CDR3 protein results from TCRdb running MiXCR on the 5' RACE reads. The table records about 240,000 distinct CDR3 sequences, roughly 13% of them present only once. The sample was also linked to a second study, of yellow fever vaccine responses in identical twins.

Source material: memory (CD45RO+) T cells sorted from blood. The receptors were gathered from a young woman in good health.

This clonotype has more than one count but fewer than ten. For the CDR3, the DNA is TGTGCCAGCAGCTTTAGACTGGGGCTGTTTTTT. Translating it yields CASSFRLGLFF. This sequence joins TRBV7-2 and TRBJ2-2, with D hard to call. V gave up 3 bases and J gave up 13 bases, with 9 bases separating them. Germline V gives CDR1 SGHTA, CDR2 FQGNSA. The CDR3 contains 11 residues.

The rearrangement uses TRBV12-3 or TRBV12-4 and TRBJ2-3, with 11 bases aligning to TRBD2. This CDR3 comprises 17 residues. With V trimmed by 4 bases and J by 5 bases, 11 bases remained unmatched. The CDR3 spells CASSYNLAGGPRDTQYF. As DNA, the CDR3 is TGTGCCAGCAGTTACAACTTAGCGGGAGGGCCTCGAGATACGCAGTATTTT.

In this sample, this clonotype turned up many times. The V and J genes are TRBV7-6 and TRBJ1-5; no clear D. Looked up from germline, CDR1 is SGHVS and CDR2 is FNYEAQ. Trimming pared 0 bases from V and 1 base from J, leaving 7 bases between. The CDR3 loop spans 15 amino acids. The CDR3 nucleotides are TGTGCCAGCAGCTTAGCGCTAGGGAGCAATCAGCCCCAGCATTTT. This translates into CASSLALGSNQPQHF.

This clonotype showed up many times. This chain joins TRBV3-1 and TRBJ2-3; D may be TRBD1 or TRBD2 (6 bases each). Between the trimmed V and J ends, which lost 2 bases and 4 bases, there was a span of 7 bases. Germline-derived CDR1 and CDR2 are LGHDT and YNNKEL (reference sequence). This CDR3 has 13 amino acids. The CDR3 loop reads CASSQRGADTQYF. The CDR3 DNA follows: TGTGCCAGCAGCCAAAGGGGGGCAGATACGCAGTATTTT.

This clonotype appeared many times. The chain employs TRBV6-1 and TRBJ2-5, with 8 bases that match TRBD1. V shed 2 bases, J shed 10 bases, and the junction held 12 bases outside the gene matches. Germline values: CDR1 MNHNS, CDR2 SASEGT. The length of the CDR3 is 15 residues. CDR3 amino acids: CASSELGQGAEVQYF. As DNA, the CDR3 is TGTGCCAGCAGTGAATTAGGACAGGGCGCGGAGGTCCAGTACTTC.

The chain couples TRBV7-9 to TRBJ2-1; 11 bases fit TRBD1. Germline V lookup: CDR1 SEHNR, CDR2 FQNEAQ (reference sequence). The CDR3 consists of 15 residues. Trimming removed 4 bases from V and 6 bases from J; junction bases left unmatched: 5. DNA for the CDR3: TGTGCCAGCAGCTCGGGACAGGGGGGAGTCAATGAGCAGTTCTTC. Translated, it gives CASSSGQGGVNEQFF.

A few counts support this clonotype. J is TRBJ1-5 and V is TRBV20-1; TRBD1 aligns across 10 bases. With 3 bases clipped from V and 0 bases from J, the junction kept 5 bases outside the gene matches. Germline CDR1 DFQATT, CDR2 SNEGSKA (reference sequence). The CDR3 spans 16 residues. The CDR3, as DNA: TGCAGTGCTAGGGGACAGGGGTTCCGTAGCAATCAGCCCCAGCATTTT. Its translation is CSARGQGFRSNQPQHF.

The V gene is TRBV12-3 or TRBV12-4, the J gene TRBJ1-1; D is unresolved. CDR3 length: 13 residues. V lost 8 bases, J lost 1 base, and 11 bases lay in between. CDR3 in amino acids: CASRPPGNTEAFF. The CDR3 DNA reads as TGTGCCAGCCGCCCTCCCGGGAACACTGAAGCTTTCTTT.

The chain has TRBV6-1 and TRBJ2-3; D remains ambiguous. This CDR3 has 14 residues. Germline lookup yields CDR1 MNHNS and CDR2 SASEGT. V shed 1 base and J shed 2 bases, with 7 bases lying between them. The CDR3 protein is CASSEVRYTDTQYF. The CDR3 DNA reads TGTGCCAGCAGTGAAGTTAGATACACAGATACGCAGTATTTT.

The chain couples TRBV5-4 to TRBJ2-7; 9 bases match TRBD1. The CDR3 consists of 17 residues. The germline V gene encodes CDR1 SGHNT and CDR2 YYREEE (reference sequence). With V trimmed by 3 bases and J by 3 bases, 13 bases remained unmatched. CDR3 coding DNA: TGTGCCAGCAGCTCCGGGACAGGGTTCTCCCAACTCTACGAGCAGTACTTC. Protein product: CASSSGTGFSQLYEQYF.

The chain couples TRBV28 to TRBJ1-5, with 8 bases identical to TRBD1. Germline CDR1 is MDHEN and CDR2 is SYDVKM. J was trimmed by 4 bases and V by 6 bases; bases with no gene match: 8. CDR3 length equals 15 residues. The CDR3 DNA follows: TGTGCCAGCAGCCGCGGACAGGGCGGAAATCAGCCCCAGCATTTT. Protein product: CASSRGQGGNQPQHF.

The chain has TRBV5-1 and TRBJ2-2, with 9 nucleotides matching TRBD2. The CDR3 has 14 amino acids. Losses at the gene ends were 3 bases for V and 5 bases for J; bases not matched to a gene: 2. Germline V gene lookup returns CDR1 SGHRS and CDR2 YFSETQ. As DNA, the CDR3 is TGCGCCAGCAGCTCAAGCGGGAGGACCGGGGAGCTGTTTTTT. It encodes CASSSSGRTGELFF. Variable domain in full (rest from reference TRBV5-1 and TRBJ2-2): KAGVTQTPRYLIKTRGQQVTLSCSPISGHRSVSWYQQTPGQGLQFLFEYFSETQRNKGNFPGRFSGRQFSNSRSEMNVSTLELGDSALYLCASSSSGRTGELFFGEGSRLTVL.

This clonotype has ten or more counts. In DNA form, the CDR3 reads TGCAGTGCTAGTGACTATGGGGATGGCTACACCTTC. Translating it yields CSASDYGDGYTF. This chain links TRBV20-1 with TRBJ1-2; the D is unclear. Trimming shortened V by 3 bases and J by 6 bases, and 11 bases separated the two germline ends. The V gene's germline CDR1 is DFQATT and CDR2 SNEGSKA (reference sequence). This CDR3 contains 12 residues.

This clonotype was recorded at least ten times. This rearrangement joins TRBV20-1 to TRBJ2-5; 7 positions agree with TRBD2. The trim removed 0 bases at V and 2 bases at J, leaving 3 bases unmatched. CDR3 length equals 14 residues. CDR1 is DFQATT and CDR2 is SNEGSKA in the germline V gene (reference sequence). CDR3 loop: CSARDHGGQETQYF. The CDR3 DNA reads TGCAGTGCTAGAGATCACGGGGGGCAAGAGACCCAGTACTTC.

This clonotype occurred many times. The chain employs TRBV19 and TRBJ1-4; the match to TRBD1 covers 7 bases. V was clipped by 6 bases and J by 5 bases; unmatched bases: 9. CDR3 length: 15 residues. CDR1 is LNHDA, CDR2 SQIVND, per germline (reference sequence). The DNA for the CDR3 is TGTGCCAGTAGGATCGGGGACAGCACCAATGAAAAACTGTTTTTT. It encodes CASRIGDSTNEKLFF.